This TCR beta chain was observed in a study of T cell responses to AZD1222 COVID-19 vaccine. Germline trimming cut 4 bases from V and 6 bases from J; bases unmatched to any gene: 8. Germline V gene sequence: CDR1 KGHDR, CDR2 SFDVKD. This CDR3 is built from 16 residues. This table comes from immunoSEQ multiplex PCR, and its TCRdb copy is limited to in-frame clones, with some not included. The table includes about 84,000 clones, 80% to 90% detected once. General study results and limits: Spike-wide vaccine-associated CD4 TCRs dominated at 160-218 and 743-854. The donor cohort was predominantly white British with a female majority, and clonal diversity may have been underestimated. Rises in breadth and depth of Spike-specific TCRs came after two AZD1222 doses.

Note on this clone: Antigen specificity is unknown.

Second-dose intervals near 4 or 12 weeks were combined. This material consisted of peripheral blood, taken 28 days after the second AZD1222 dose. The sequence derives from an adult who received the AZD1222 COVID-19 vaccine. The V and J genes are TRBV24-1 and TRBJ1-5; 10 bases align to TRBD1. CDR3 protein: CATSDAGGQGFQPQHF. The CDR3 DNA reads as TGTGCCACCAGTGACGCCGGGGGACAGGGGTTTCAGCCCCAGCATTTT.